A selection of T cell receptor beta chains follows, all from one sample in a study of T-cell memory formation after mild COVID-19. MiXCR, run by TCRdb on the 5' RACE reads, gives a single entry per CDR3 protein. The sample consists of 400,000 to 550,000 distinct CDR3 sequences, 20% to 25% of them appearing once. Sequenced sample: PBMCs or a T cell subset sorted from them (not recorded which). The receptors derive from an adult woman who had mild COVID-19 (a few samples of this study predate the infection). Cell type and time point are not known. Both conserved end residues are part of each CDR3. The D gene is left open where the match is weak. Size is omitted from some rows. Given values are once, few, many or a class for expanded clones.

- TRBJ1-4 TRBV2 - CASSEVFLAGELFF TGTGCCAGCAGTGAAGTGTTCTTAGCCGGGGAACTGTTTTTT
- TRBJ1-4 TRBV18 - CASSPPGIATNEKLFF TGTGCCAGCTCACCCCCAGGGATCGCAACTAATGAAAAACTGTTTTTT
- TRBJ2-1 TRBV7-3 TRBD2 CASSPLNSGSSYNEQFF TGTGCCAGCAGCCCGTTAAATAGCGGGTCGTCCTACAATGAGCAGTTCTTC
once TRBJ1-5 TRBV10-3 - CAISAPNQPQHF TGTGCCATCTCGGCACCCAATCAGCCCCAGCATTTT
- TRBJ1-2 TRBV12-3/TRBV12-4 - CASRLDRSLLYGYTF TGTGCCAGCAGGCTTGACAGGAGTCTTCTCTATGGCTACACCTTC
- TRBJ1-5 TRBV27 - CASSFQGRHQPQHF TGTGCCAGCAGTTTCCAGGGGAGGCATCAGCCCCAGCATTTT
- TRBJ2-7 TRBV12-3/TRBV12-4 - CASSSGLLYEQYF TGTGCCAGCAGTAGTGGGCTCCTCTACGAGCAGTACTTC
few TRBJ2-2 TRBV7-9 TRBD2 CASRITGTSLNTGELFF TGTGCCAGCAGAATTACCGGGACTAGCTTAAACACCGGGGAGCTGTTTTTT
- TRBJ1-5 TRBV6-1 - CASSSYQPQHF TGTGCCAGCAGTTCGTATCAGCCCCAGCATTTT
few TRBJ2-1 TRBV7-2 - CASISTGPNEQFF TGTGCCAGCATCAGTACGGGGCCCAATGAGCAGTTCTTC
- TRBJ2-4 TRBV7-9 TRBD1 CASSPRGQGLHIQYF TGTGCCAGCAGCCCGAGGGGGCAGGGGCTCCACATTCAGTACTTC
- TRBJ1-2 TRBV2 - CASRLQGSVYGYTF TGTGCCAGCAGGTTACAGGGTTCAGTCTATGGCTACACCTTC
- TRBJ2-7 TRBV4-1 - CASSFEDSGSSYEQYF TGCGCCAGCAGCTTCGAGGACAGTGGGTCCTCCTACGAGCAGTACTTC
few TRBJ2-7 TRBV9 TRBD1 CASSGRTGKQYF TGTGCCAGCAGCGGACGGACAGGGAAGCAGTACTTC
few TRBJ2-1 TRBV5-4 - CASSAFRSSYNEQFF TGTGCCAGCAGCGCCTTTAGGAGCTCCTACAATGAGCAGTTCTTC
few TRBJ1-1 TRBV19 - CASRMGNTEAFF TGTGCCAGTAGAATGGGGAACACTGAAGCTTTCTTT
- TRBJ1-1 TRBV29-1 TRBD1 CSVVGQGVTEAFF TGCAGCGTTGTAGGACAGGGGGTCACTGAAGCTTTCTTT
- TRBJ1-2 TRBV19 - CASSLLGVYGYTF TGTGCCAGTAGCCTACTGGGGGTCTATGGCTACACCTTC
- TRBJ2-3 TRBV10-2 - CATIVGGLTPFTSTDTQYF TGCGCCACCATAGTGGGAGGTCTAACCCCTTTCACTAGCACAGATACGCAGTATTTT
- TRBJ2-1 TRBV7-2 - CASSDFRVSEQFF TGTGCCAGCAGCGACTTCAGGGTTAGTGAGCAGTTCTTC
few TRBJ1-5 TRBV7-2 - CASSFTRSNQPQHF TGTGCCAGCAGCTTCACGCGGAGCAATCAGCCCCAGCATTTT
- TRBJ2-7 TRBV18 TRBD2 CASSPSLAVIYEQYF TGTGCCAGCTCACCTTCCCTAGCGGTCATCTACGAGCAGTACTTC
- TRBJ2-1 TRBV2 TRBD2 CASSDVLAGGAFNNEQFF TGTGCCAGCAGTGACGTTTTGGCGGGAGGAGCTTTTAATAATGAGCAGTTCTTC
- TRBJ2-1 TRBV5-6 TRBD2 CASSLDGAPGGNEQFF TGTGCCAGCAGCTTAGACGGGGCCCCGGGGGGCAATGAGCAGTTCTTC
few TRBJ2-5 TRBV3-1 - CASSQDPSTLETQYF TGTGCCAGCAGCCAAGACCCCTCGACGTTGGAGACCCAGTACTTC
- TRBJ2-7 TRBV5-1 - CASSLGGGADEQYF TGCGCCAGCAGCTTAGGGGGTGGGGCCGACGAGCAGTACTTC
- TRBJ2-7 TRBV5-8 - CASSYPRGNDYEQYF TGTGCCAGCAGCTACCCTCGAGGGAATGACTACGAGCAGTACTTC
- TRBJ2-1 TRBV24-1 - CATSDSWTTDNEQFF TGTGCCACCAGTGATTCCTGGACTACAGATAATGAGCAGTTCTTC
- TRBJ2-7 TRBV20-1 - CSAGGAPFYEQYF TGCAGTGCCGGCGGGGCGCCATTCTACGAGCAGTACTTC
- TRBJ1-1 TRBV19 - CASQTGPLSNTEAFF TGTGCCAGTCAGACAGGACCCCTTTCCAACACTGAAGCTTTCTTT
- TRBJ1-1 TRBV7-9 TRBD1 CASSPGQGMGTEAFF TGTGCCAGCAGCCCGGGACAGGGGATGGGCACTGAAGCTTTCTTT
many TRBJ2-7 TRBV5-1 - CASSLQGQSYEQYF TGCGCCAGCAGCTTACAGGGACAATCCTACGAGCAGTACTTC
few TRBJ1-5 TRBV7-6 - CASSLRAAGAIYSNQPQHF TGTGCCAGCAGCTTAAGGGCAGCCGGAGCAATCTATAGCAATCAGCCCCAGCATTTT
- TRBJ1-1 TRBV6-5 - CASSRTRTTEAFF TGTGCCAGCAGTCGTACGCGGACTACTGAAGCTTTCTTT
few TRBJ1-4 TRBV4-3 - CASSQERADRFQATNEKLFF TGCGCCAGCAGCCAAGAGAGGGCGGACAGATTTCAAGCAACTAATGAAAAACTGTTTTTT
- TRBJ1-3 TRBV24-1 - CATSDSGAGNTIYF TGTGCCACCAGTGACTCGGGGGCTGGAAACACCATATATTTT
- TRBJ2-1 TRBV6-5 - CASSRLPGSEQFF TGTGCCAGCAGTCGACTTCCCGGGAGTGAGCAGTTCTTC
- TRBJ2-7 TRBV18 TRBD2 CASSPREGQHEQYF TGTGCCAGCTCACCACGGGAGGGCCAACACGAGCAGTACTTC
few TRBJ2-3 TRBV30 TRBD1 CAWRSPDRVKDTQYF TGTGCCTGGAGGTCTCCGGACAGGGTAAAGGATACGCAGTATTTT
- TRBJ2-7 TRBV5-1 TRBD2 CASSSGTSAGEQYF TGCGCCAGCAGCTCCGGGACTTCAGCGGGGGAGCAGTACTTC
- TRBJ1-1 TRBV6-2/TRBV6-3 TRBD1 CASSYRWTGNTEAFF TGTGCCAGCAGTTATCGATGGACAGGAAACACTGAAGCTTTCTTT
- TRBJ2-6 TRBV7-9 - CASSASKVSSGANVLTF TGTGCCAGCAGCGCTTCGAAGGTCTCCTCTGGGGCCAACGTCCTGACTTTC
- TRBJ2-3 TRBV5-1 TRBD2 CASSLRLAPSTDTQYF TGCGCCAGCAGCCTAAGACTAGCCCCAAGCACAGATACGCAGTATTTT
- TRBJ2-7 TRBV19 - CASSMVSGGRGYEQYF TGTGCCAGTAGTATGGTTTCAGGCGGGCGGGGCTACGAGCAGTACTTC